This record concerns one T cell receptor (beta chain) sequence. Its antigen is as yet unknown. This sample was included in a study of shared clonotypes between healthy human individuals. At the level of the study: Three CD4 naive, three CD4 memory, two CD8 naive and one CD8 memory plate were used per donor. Findings and caveats of the study: Naive subsets generally exceeded memory subsets in estimated richness. Non-shared clonotypes had lower generation probabilities than clonotypes shared by all four sorted-subset donors.

The CDR3 spans 15 residues. V lost 2 bases and J lost 2, with 11 bases in between. Germline V lookup: CDR1 SNHLY, CDR2 FYNNEI. Only in-frame clones appear in the TCRdb table, and some are missing; sequencing was by immunoSEQ multiplex PCR. The table shows 2 million to 2.5 million clones, with about 94% occurring only once. The clonotype was recovered from a man between 18 and 29 years old in good health. The chain couples TRBV2 to TRBJ2-3, with a weak D call TRBD2 (5 bases). Sequences were obtained from naive CD4+ T cells sorted from blood. Regarding subset: CD45RA+ positively selected. The CDR3 sequence: CASSESGTTTDTQYF. The CDR3 coding sequence is TGTGCCAGCAGTGAAAGCGGAACCACCACAGATACGCAGTATTTT.